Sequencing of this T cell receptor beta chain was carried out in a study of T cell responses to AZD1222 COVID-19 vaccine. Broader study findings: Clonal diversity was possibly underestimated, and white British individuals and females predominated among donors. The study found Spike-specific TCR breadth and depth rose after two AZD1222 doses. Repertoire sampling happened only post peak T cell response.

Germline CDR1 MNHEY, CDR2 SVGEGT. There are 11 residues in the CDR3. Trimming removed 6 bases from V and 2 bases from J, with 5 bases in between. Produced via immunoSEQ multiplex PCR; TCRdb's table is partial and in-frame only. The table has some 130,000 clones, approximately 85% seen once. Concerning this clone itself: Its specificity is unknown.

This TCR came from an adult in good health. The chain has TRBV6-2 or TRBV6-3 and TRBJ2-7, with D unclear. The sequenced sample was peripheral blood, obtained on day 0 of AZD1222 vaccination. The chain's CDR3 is CASSRTYEQYF. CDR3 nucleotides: TGTGCCAGCAGCCGTACCTACGAGCAGTACTTC.